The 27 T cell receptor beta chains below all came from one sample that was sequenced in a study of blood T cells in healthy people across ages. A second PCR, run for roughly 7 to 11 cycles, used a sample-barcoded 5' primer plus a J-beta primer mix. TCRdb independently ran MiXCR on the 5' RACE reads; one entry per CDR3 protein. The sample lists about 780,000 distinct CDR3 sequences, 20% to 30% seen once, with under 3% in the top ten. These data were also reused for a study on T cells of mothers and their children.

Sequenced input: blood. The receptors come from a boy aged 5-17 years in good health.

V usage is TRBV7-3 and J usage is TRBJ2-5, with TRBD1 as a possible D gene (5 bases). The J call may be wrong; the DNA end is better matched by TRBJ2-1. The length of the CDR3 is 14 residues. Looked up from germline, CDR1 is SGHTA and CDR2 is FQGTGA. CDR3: CASSLRQGSNEQFF. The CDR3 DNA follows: TGTGCCAGCAGCTTAAGGCAGGGAAGCAATGAGCAGTTCTTC.

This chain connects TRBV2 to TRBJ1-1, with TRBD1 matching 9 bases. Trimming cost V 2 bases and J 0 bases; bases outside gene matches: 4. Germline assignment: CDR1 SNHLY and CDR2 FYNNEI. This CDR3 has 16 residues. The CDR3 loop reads CASSEFGTGLNTEAFF. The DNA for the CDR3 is TGTGCCAGCAGTGAATTTGGGACAGGGCTGAACACTGAAGCTTTCTTT. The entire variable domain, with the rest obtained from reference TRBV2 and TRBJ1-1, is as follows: EPEVTQTPSHQVTQMGQEVILRCVPISNHLYFYWYRQILGQKVEFLVSFYNNEISEKSEIFDDQFSVERPDGSNFTLKIRSTKLEDSAMYFCASSEFGTGLNTEAFFGQGTRLTVV.

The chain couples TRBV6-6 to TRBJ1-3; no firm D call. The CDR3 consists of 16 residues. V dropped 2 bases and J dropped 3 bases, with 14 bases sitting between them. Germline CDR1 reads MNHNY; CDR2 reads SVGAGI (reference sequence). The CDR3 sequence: CASSYPREGVGNTIYF. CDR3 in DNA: TGTGCCAGCAGTTACCCTCGTGAGGGAGTTGGAAACACCATATATTTT.

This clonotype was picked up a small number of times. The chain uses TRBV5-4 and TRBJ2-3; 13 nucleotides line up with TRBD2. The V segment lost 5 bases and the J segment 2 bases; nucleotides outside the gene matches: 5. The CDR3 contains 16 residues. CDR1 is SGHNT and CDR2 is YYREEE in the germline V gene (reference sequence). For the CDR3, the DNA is TGTGCCAGCAGATCGGGACTAGCGGGATACACAGATACGCAGTATTTT. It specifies CASRSGLAGYTDTQYF.

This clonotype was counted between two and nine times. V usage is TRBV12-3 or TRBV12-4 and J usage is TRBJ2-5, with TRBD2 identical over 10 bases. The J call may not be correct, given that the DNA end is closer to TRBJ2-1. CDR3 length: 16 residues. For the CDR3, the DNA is TGTGCCAGCAGTCCCACCGGAGCGGGGGGGAAAAATGAGCAGTTCTTC. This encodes CASSPTGAGGKNEQFF.

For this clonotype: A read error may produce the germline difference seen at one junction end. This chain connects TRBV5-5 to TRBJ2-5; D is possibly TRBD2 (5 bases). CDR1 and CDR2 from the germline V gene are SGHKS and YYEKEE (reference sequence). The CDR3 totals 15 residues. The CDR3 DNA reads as TGTGCCAGCAGCGAGGACCCGGGCCAGTCGAATGAGCGGTTCTTC. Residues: CASSEDPGQSNERFF.

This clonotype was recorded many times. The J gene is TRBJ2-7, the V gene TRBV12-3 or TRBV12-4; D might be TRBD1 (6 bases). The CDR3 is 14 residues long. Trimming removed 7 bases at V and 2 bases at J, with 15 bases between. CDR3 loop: CASTLGGSTYEQYF. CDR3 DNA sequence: TGTGCCAGCACCCTAGGGGGTAGCACCTACGAGCAGTACTTC.

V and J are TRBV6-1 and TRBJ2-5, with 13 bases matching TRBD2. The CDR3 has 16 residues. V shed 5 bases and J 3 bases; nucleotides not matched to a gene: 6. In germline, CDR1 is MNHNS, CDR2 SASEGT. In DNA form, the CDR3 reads TGTGCCAGCAGTCAAATGGGGACTAGCGGGGAAGAGACCCAGTACTTC. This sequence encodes CASSQMGTSGEETQYF.

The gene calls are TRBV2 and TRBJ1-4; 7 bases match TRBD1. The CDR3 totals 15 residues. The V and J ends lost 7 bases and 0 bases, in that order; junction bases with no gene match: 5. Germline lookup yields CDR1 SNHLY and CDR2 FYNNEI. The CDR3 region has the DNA TGTGCCAGCACTGGGACAGCCTCAACTAATGAAAAACTGTTTTTT. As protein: CASTGTASTNEKLFF.

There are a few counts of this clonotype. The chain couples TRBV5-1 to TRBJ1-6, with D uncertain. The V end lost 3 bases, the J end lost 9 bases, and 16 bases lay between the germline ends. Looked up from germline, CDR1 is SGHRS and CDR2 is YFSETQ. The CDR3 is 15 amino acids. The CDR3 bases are TGCGCCAGCAGCTGGTTCGGCCGGACGGGTTCACCCCTCCACTTT. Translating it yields CASSWFGRTGSPLHF.

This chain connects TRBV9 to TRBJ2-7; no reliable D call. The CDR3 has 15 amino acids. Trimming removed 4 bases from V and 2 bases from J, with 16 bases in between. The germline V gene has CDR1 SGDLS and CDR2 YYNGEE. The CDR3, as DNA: TGTGCCAGCAGCTTCGGCCTAACTGCCCCCTACGAGCAGTACTTC. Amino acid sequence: CASSFGLTAPYEQYF.

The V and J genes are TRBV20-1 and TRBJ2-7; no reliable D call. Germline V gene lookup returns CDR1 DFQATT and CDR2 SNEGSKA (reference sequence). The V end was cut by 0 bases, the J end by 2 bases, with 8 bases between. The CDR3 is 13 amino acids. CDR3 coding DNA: TGCAGTGCTAGAGATGAGGAAACCTACGAGCAGTACTTC. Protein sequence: CSARDEETYEQYF.

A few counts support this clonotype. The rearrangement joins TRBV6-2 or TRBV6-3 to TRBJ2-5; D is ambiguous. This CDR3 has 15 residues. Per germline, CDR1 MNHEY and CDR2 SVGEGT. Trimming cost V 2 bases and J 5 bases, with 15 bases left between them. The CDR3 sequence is CASSYPDGVSETQYF. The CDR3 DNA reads TGTGCCAGCAGTTACCCCGACGGAGTTTCGGAGACCCAGTACTTC.

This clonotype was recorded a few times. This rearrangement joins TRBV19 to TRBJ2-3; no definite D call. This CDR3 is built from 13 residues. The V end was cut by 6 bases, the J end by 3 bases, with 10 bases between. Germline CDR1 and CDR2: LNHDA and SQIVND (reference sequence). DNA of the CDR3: TGTGCCAGTAGCTCCGACTGGACAGATACGCAGTATTTT. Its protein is CASSSDWTDTQYF.

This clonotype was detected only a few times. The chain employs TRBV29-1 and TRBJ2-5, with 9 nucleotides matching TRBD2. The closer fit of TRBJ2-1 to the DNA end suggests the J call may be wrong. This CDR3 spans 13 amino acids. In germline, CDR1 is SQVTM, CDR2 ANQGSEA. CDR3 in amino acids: CSVGPLAGNEQFF. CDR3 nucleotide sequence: TGCAGCGTTGGGCCCCTAGCGGGGAATGAGCAGTTCTTC.

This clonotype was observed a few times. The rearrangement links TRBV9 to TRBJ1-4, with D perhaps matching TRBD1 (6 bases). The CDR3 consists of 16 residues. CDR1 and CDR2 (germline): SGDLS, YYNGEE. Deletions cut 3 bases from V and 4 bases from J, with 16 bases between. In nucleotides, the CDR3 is TGTGCCAGCAGCGCCCATAGGGGGGGAAGTAATGAAAAACTGTTTTTT. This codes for CASSAHRGGSNEKLFF.

The CDR3 DNA reads TGTGCCAGCAGCCAATTGGGACAGGGCAACTCAGCTTTCTTT. Encoded protein: CASSQLGQGNSAFF. V and J are TRBV3-1 and TRBJ1-1; 9 bases match TRBD1. J was trimmed by 10 bases and V by 2 bases; bases with no gene match: 8. Germline V CDR1 and CDR2: LGHDT, YNNKEL (reference sequence). The CDR3 runs to 14 residues.

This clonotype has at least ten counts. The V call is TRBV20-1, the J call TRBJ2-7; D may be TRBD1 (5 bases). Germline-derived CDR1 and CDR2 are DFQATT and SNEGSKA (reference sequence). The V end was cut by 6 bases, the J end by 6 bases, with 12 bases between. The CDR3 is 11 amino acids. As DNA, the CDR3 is TGCAGTGCACCTGACAGCCTCGAGCAGTACTTC. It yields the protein CSAPDSLEQYF.

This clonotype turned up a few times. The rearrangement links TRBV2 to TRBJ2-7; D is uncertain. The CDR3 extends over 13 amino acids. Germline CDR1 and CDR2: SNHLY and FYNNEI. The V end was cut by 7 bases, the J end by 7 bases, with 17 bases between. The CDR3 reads CASKTDPPLEQYF. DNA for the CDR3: TGTGCCAGCAAGACGGACCCACCTCTGGAGCAGTACTTC.

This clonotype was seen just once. The CDR3 DNA is TGCGCCAGCAGGTCGACTATACGATACACAGATACGCAGTATTTT. Encoded protein: CASRSTIRYTDTQYF. J is TRBJ2-3 and V is TRBV5-1, with D possibly TRBD2 on 5 matching bases. This CDR3 region has 15 residues. V shed 5 bases and J shed 2 bases, with 15 bases lying between them. Germline V gives CDR1 SGHRS, CDR2 YFSETQ. Full variable domain (remainder filled in from reference TRBV5-1 and TRBJ2-3): KAGVTQTPRYLIKTRGQQVTLSCSPISGHRSVSWYQQTPGQGLQFLFEYFSETQRNKGNFPGRFSGRQFSNSRSEMNVSTLELGDSALYLCASRSTIRYTDTQYFGPGTRLTVL.

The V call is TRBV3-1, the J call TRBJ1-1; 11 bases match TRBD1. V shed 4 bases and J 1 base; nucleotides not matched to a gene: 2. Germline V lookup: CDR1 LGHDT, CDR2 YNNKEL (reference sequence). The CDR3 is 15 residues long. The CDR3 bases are TGTGCCAGCAGCCCCGGGACAGGGGGGAACACTGAAGCTTTCTTT. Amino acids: CASSPGTGGNTEAFF.

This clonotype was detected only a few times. For the CDR3, the DNA is TGTGCCAGCAGCCAATACGGGGGTAACACTGAAGCTTTCTTT. This translates into CASSQYGGNTEAFF. This chain links TRBV7-3 with TRBJ1-1; maybe TRBD1 (5 bases). CDR3 size: 14 residues. Trimming took 5 bases from V and 2 from J, leaving 12 bases between them. Germline assignment: CDR1 SGHTA and CDR2 FQGTGA.

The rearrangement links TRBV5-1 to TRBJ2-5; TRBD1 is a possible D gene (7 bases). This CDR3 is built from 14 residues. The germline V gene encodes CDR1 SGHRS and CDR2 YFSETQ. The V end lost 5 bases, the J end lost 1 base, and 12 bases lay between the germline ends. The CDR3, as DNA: TGCGCCAGCAGTGGGGGGACAGCCCAAGAGACCCAGTACTTC. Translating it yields CASSGGTAQETQYF.

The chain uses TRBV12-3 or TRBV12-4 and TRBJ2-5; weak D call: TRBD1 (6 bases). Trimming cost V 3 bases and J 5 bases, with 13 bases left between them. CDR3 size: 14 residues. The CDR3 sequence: CASSFFGGRETQYF. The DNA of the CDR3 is TGTGCCAGCAGTTTTTTTGGGGGCCGGGAGACCCAGTACTTC.

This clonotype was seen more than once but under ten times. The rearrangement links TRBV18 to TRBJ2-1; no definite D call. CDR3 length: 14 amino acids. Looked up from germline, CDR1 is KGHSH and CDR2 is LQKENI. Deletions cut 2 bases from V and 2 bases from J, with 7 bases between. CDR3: CASSPKAAYNEQFF. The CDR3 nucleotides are TGTGCCAGCTCACCAAAGGCAGCCTACAATGAGCAGTTCTTC.

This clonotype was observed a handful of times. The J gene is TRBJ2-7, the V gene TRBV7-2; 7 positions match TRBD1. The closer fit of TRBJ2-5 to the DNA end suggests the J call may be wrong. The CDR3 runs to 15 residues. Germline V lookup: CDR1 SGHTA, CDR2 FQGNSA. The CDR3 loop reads CASSLVGTVQETQYF. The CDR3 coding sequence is TGTGCCAGCAGCTTAGTCGGGACAGTTCAAGAGACCCAGTACTTC.

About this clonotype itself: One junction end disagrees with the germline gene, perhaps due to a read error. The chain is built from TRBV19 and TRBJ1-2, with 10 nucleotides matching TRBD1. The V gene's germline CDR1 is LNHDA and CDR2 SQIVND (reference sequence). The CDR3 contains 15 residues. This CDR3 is CTSSRDRGSNYGYTF. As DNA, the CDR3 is TGTACCAGTAGTCGGGACAGGGGCAGCAACTATGGCTACACCTTC.